This T cell receptor (beta chain) originates from a study of low-dose radiotherapy and immunotherapy resistance in tumors. The sample's time point: before trial treatment. With TRAV- and TRBV-specific primers, first-strand cDNA was made, covering the alpha and beta chains. A 20-cycle PCR with a constant-region primer and V-primer adapter amplified TCRs. TCRdb called the reads again in MiXCR, with one record for every CDR3 protein. Among 70,000 to 95,000 distinct CDR3 sequences listed, over 15% were seen once. Many counts were recorded for this clonotype. This specimen consisted of PBMCs, obtained before treatment. This TCR was sampled from a male donor with prostate cancer.

The CDR3, as DNA: TGTGCCAGCAGCTTAGCGGCTCCCTTGGTGGGTTCACCCCTCCACTTT. As protein: CASSLAAPLVGSPLHF. This sequence joins TRBV7-2 and TRBJ1-6, with D hard to call. There are 16 residues in the CDR3. Germline V gene sequence: CDR1 SGHTA, CDR2 FQGNSA. V lost 0 bases to trimming and J lost 9 bases, with 15 bases between them.